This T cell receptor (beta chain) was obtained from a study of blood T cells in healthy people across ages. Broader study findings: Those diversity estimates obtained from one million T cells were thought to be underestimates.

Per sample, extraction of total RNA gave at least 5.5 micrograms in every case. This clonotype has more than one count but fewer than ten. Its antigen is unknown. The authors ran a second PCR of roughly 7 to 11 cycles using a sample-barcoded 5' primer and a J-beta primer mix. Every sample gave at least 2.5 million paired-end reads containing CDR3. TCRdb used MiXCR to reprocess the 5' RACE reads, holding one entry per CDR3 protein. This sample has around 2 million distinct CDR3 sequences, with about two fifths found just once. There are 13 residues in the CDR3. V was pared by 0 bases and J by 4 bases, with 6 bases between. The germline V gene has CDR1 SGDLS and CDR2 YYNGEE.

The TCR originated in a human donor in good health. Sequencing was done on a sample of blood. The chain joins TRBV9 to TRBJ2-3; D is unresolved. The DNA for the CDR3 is TGTGCCAGCAGCGTAGAGGTAGCAGATACGCAGTATTTT. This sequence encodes CASSVEVADTQYF.